This TCR beta chain was captured in a study of blood T cell repertoires in COVID-19. Measured with immunoSEQ multiplex PCR; TCRdb has only the in-frame clones, and not every one. Of about 57,000 clones in the sample, about nine tenths were seen once. V lost 9 bases and J lost 1, with 10 bases in between. The CDR3 loop spans 13 amino acids. CDR1 is KGHDR, CDR2 SFDVKD, per germline. The rearrangement joins TRBV24-1 to TRBJ2-3; tentative D call: TRBD2 (5 bases). The sample taken for sequencing was peripheral blood. The sequence was obtained from a woman of 80 years or more with COVID-19, enrolled during active disease. As DNA, the CDR3 is TGTGCCACCGAGGAAGCGGGCACAGATACGCAGTATTTT. It is translated as CATEEAGTDTQYF.